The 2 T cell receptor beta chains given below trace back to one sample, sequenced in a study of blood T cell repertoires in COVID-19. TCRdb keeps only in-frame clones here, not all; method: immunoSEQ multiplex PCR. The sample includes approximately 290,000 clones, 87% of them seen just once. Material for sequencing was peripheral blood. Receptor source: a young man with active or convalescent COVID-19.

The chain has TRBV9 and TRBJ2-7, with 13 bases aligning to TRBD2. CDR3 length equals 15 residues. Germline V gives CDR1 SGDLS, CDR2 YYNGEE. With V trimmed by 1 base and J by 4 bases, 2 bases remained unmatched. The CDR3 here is CASSVSGLAGYEQYF. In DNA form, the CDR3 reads TGTGCCAGCAGCGTATCGGGACTAGCGGGATACGAGCAGTACTTC. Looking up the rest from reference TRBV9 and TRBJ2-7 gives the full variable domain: DSGVTQTPKHLITATGQRVTLRCSPRSGDLSVYWYQQSLDQGLQFLIQYYNGEERAKGNILERFSAQQFPDLHSELNLSSLELGDSALYFCASSVSGLAGYEQYFGPGTRLTVT.

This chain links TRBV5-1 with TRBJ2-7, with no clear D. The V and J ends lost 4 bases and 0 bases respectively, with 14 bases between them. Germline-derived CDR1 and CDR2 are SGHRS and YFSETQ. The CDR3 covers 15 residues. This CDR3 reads CASSPELPSSYEQYF. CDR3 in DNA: TGCGCCAGCAGCCCTGAGTTACCTAGCTCCTACGAGCAGTACTTC.